This T cell receptor beta chain was identified during a study of T cell changes during pregnancy in multiple sclerosis. Germline V gene data show CDR1 as SGDLS and CDR2 as YYNGEE. The length of the CDR3 is 17 residues. J lost 5 bases, V lost 2 bases, and 10 bases had no gene match. Data came from immunoSEQ multiplex PCR; TCRdb stores just in-frame clones and leaves some out. The table has 70,000 or so clones, 75% to 95% seen once. Here the sequenced sample was CD4+ T cells from peripheral blood mononuclear cells, taken before pregnancy. The sequence came from a female donor with multiple sclerosis, enrolled in a pregnancy study. The rearrangement links TRBV9 to TRBJ2-5, with 12 bases identical to TRBD2. The CDR3 loop reads CASSVDLAGGLTETQYF. The CDR3 DNA sequence: TGTGCCAGCAGCGTGGATCTAGCGGGGGGGCTTACGGAGACCCAGTACTTC.